These 6 T cell receptor beta chains originate from one sample sequenced in a study of spatial heterogeneity in lung cancer (dated by TCRdb to between 2018 and 2021). The sample's time point label, decoded: blood at routine non-recurrence follow-up after resection. Libraries were prepared through 5' RACE. The sequencer listed for this sample is NextSeq 500. TCRdb redid the processing of the public reads, applying fastp at Q25 and MiXCR, and retained in-frame beta chains. For every CDR3 protein sequence, its rows merge into one entry that carries the most common genes and DNA. The sample table lists about 46,000 distinct CDR3 sequences, about an eighth of them with a count of one. The top ten clonotypes cover approximately 30% of the sample. Material: PBMCs, obtained at follow-up. The source is a male donor with early-stage non-small cell lung cancer.

This clonotype was seen repeatedly, ten times or more. J is TRBJ2-3 and V is TRBV28; D is ambiguous. Trimming took 4 bases from V and 4 from J, leaving 9 bases between them. The CDR3 consists of 13 residues. Germline CDR1 and CDR2: MDHEN and SYDVKM. In DNA, the CDR3 is TGTGCCAGCAGTTCGCGATCCCCAGATACGCAGTATTTT. It yields the protein CASSSRSPDTQYF.

This clonotype appeared many times. This chain links TRBV19 with TRBJ2-5; TRBD1 aligns across 8 bases. CDR1 LNHDA and CDR2 SQIVND come from the germline V gene (reference sequence). This CDR3 has 18 amino acids. Germline trimming cut 3 bases from V and 2 bases from J; bases unmatched to any gene: 14. CDR3 sequence: CASSISRGGTGSQETQYF. CDR3 nucleotides: TGTGCCAGTAGTATCTCCAGGGGCGGGACAGGTTCGCAAGAGACCCAGTACTTC.

This clonotype has at least ten counts. The CDR3 region is CASSQDRRQGDEQYF. CDR3 DNA sequence: TGCGCCAGCAGCCAAGATCGGAGACAGGGAGACGAGCAGTACTTC. The genes are TRBV4-3 and TRBJ2-7, with 7 bases lining up with TRBD1. V lost 0 bases to trimming and J lost 5 bases; unmatched junction nucleotides: 7. Looked up from germline, CDR1 is LGHNA and CDR2 is YSLEER. CDR3 size: 15 residues.

In this sample, this clonotype turned up a few times. This rearrangement joins TRBV7-3 to TRBJ2-2; D not certain. The CDR3 covers 14 residues. The germline V and J ends were trimmed by 3 bases and 2 bases, with 7 bases remaining between them. CDR1 is SGHTA, CDR2 FQGTGA, per germline. The CDR3 region has the DNA TGTGCCAGCAGCTTGGCCAGAAACACCGGGGAGCTGTTTTTT. This encodes CASSLARNTGELFF.

This clonotype appeared many times. The V call is TRBV15, the J call TRBJ2-2; 12 positions match TRBD2. Trimming at V came to 5 bases and at J to 6 bases, leaving 16 bases not matched to a gene. Germline loops: CDR1 LNHNV, CDR2 YYDKDF (reference sequence). The CDR3 runs 19 residues. The CDR3 sequence: CATSSGLAGNRRLAGELFF. In DNA form, the CDR3 reads TGTGCCACCAGCTCGGGACTAGCGGGTAATAGAAGGTTGGCCGGGGAGCTGTTTTTT.

This clonotype was counted only a few times. The J gene is TRBJ2-1, the V gene TRBV7-2; TRBD2 matches 10 bases. Unmatched junction bases numbered 12, after V lost 5 bases and J lost 8 bases. Germline assignment: CDR1 SGHTA and CDR2 FQGNSA. The length of the CDR3 is 16 residues. The CDR3 DNA is TGTGCCAGCAGCCTCGTAGCTAGCGGGAGTTTAGATGAGCAGTTCTTC. As protein: CASSLVASGSLDEQFF.